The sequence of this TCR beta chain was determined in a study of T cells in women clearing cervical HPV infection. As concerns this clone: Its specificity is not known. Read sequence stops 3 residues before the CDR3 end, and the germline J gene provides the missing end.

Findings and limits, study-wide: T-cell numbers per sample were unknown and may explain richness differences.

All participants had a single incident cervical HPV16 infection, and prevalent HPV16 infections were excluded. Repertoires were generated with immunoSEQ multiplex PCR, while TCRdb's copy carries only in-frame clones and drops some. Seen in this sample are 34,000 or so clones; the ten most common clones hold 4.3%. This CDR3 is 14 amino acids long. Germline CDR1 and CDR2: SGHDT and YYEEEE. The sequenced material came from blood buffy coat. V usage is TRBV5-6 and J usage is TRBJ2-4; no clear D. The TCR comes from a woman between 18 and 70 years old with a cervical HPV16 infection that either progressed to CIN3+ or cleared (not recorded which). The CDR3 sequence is CASSLGRQNYGQYF. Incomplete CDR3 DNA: TGTGCCAGCAGCTTGGGACGGCAGAACTATGGT. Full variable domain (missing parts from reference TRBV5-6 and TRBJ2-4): DAGVTQSPTHLIKTRGQQVTLRCSPKSGHDTVSWYQQALGQGPQFIFQYYEEEERQRGNFPDRFSGHQFPNYSSELNVNALLLGDSALYLCASSLGRQNYGQYFGAGTRLSVL.